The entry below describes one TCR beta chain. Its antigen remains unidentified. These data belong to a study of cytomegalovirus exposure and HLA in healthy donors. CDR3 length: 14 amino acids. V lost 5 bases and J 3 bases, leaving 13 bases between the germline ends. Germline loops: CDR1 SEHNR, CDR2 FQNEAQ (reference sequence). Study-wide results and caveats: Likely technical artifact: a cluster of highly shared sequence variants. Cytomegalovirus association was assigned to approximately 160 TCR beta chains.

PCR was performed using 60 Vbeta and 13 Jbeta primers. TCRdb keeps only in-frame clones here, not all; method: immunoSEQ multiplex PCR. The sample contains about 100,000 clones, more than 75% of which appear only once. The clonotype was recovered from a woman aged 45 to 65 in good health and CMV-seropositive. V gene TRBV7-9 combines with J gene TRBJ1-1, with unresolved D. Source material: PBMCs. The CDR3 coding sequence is TGTGCCAGCAGCCTCCGGGGAAGGGACACTGAAGCTTTCTTT. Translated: CASSLRGRDTEAFF.